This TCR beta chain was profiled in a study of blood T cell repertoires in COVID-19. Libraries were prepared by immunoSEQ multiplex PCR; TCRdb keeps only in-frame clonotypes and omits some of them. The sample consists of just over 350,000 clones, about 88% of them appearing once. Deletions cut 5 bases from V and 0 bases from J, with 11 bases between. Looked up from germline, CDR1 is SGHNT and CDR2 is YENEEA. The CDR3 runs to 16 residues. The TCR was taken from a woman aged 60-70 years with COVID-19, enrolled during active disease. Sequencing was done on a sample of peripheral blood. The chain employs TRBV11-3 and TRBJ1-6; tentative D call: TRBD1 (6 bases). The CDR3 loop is CASSIGQFSYNSPLHF. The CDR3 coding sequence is TGTGCCAGCAGCATAGGACAGTTCTCCTATAATTCACCCCTCCACTTT.